This T cell receptor beta chain was profiled in a study of cytomegalovirus exposure and HLA in healthy donors. CDR1 and CDR2 from the germline V gene are SGHDN and FVKESK. The CDR3 length is 16 residues. V shed 4 bases and J 2 bases; nucleotides not matched to a gene: 6. 13 Jbeta primers and 60 Vbeta primers were used for the PCR. Libraries were prepared by immunoSEQ multiplex PCR; TCRdb keeps only in-frame clonotypes and omits some of them. The sample lists about 130,000 clones; over 60% were seen once. Study-level results: In a later analysis, parvovirus B19, influenza, CMV and Epstein-Barr virus appeared linked to several top co-occurrence clusters. Judged likely to be a sequencing artifact was a cluster of highly shared sequence variants.

Note on this clone: Antigen unknown.

The V and J genes are TRBV14 and TRBJ2-2; 8 nucleotides match TRBD1. This TCR was recovered from a human donor in good health. The sample was PBMCs. The CDR3 bases are TGTGCCAGCAGCCGCCGGACAGGGTTAAACACCGGGGAGCTGTTTTTT. This gives the protein CASSRRTGLNTGELFF.